This T cell receptor beta chain stems from a study of T-cell memory formation after mild COVID-19. Study-wide background: Clustering of TCRs was largely donor specific.

Points from the study as a whole: Pre-infection memory showed some responding clones, and this suggested that cross-reactive memory joined. Clones contracting day 15 to 85 were balanced CD4/CD8; later expanders leaned CD4+. CD8+ contracting clones occupied EMRA, while CD4+ ones occupied mainly CM and EM.

With 1 base removed from V and 2 bases from J, the gap between germline ends came to 10 bases. Germline lookup yields CDR1 SGDLS and CDR2 YYNGEE. The CDR3 consists of 15 residues. One entry per CDR3 protein results from TCRdb running MiXCR on the 5' RACE reads. Altogether 240,000 or so distinct CDR3 sequences are present, 8% to 10% being singletons, with the ten largest covering roughly a fifth. This clonotype was picked up many times. Its target is not known. The receptor was derived from a man aged 18 to 30 who had mild COVID-19 (a few samples of this study predate the infection). Cell type and time point are not known. V and J are TRBV9 and TRBJ2-1; no clear D gene. Sample: PBMCs or a T cell subset sorted from them (not recorded which). This CDR3 reads CASSVTDSPYNEQFF. CDR3 in DNA: TGTGCCAGCAGCGTAACGGATTCCCCCTACAATGAGCAGTTCTTC.